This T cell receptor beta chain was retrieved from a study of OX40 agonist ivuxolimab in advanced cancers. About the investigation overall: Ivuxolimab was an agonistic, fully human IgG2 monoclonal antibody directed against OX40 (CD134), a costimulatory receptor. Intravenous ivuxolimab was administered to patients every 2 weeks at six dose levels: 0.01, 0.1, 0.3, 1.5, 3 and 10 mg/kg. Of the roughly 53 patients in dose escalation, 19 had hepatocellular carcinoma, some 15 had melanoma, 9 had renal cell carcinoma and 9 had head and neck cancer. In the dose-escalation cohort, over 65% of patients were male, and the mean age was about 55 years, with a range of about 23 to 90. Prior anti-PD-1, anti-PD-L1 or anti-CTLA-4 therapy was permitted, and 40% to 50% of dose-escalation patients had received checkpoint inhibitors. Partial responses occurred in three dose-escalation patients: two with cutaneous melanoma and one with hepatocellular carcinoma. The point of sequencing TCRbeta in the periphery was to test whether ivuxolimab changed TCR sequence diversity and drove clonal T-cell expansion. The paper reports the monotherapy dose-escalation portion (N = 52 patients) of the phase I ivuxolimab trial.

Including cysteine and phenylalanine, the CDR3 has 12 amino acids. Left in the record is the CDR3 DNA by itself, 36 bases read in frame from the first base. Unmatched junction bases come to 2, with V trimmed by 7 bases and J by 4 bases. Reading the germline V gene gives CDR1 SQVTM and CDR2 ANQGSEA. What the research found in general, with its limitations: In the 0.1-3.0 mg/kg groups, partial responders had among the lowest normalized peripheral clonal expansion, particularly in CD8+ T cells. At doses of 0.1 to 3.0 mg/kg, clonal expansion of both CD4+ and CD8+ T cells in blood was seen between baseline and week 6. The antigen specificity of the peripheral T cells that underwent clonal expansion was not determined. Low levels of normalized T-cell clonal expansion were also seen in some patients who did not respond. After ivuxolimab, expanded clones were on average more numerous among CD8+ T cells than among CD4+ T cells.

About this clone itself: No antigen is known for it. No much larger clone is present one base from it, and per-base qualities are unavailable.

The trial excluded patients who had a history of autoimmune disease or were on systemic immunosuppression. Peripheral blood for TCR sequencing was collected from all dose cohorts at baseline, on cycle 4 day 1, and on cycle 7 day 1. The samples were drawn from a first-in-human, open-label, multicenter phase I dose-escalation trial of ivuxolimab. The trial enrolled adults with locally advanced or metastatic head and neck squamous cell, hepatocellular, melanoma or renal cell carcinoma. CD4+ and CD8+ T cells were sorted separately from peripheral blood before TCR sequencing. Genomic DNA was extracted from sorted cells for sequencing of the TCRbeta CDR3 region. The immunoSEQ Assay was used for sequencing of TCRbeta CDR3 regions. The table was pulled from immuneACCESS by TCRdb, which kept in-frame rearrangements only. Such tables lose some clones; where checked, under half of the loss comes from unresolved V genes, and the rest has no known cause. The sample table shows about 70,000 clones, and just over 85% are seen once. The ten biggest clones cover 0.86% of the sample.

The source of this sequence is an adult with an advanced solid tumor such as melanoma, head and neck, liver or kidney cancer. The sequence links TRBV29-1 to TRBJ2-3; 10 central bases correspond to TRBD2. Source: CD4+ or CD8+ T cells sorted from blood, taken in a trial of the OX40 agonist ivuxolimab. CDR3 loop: CSAGLAPDTQYF. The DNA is TGCAGCGCGGGACTAGCGCCAGATACGCAGTATTTT.